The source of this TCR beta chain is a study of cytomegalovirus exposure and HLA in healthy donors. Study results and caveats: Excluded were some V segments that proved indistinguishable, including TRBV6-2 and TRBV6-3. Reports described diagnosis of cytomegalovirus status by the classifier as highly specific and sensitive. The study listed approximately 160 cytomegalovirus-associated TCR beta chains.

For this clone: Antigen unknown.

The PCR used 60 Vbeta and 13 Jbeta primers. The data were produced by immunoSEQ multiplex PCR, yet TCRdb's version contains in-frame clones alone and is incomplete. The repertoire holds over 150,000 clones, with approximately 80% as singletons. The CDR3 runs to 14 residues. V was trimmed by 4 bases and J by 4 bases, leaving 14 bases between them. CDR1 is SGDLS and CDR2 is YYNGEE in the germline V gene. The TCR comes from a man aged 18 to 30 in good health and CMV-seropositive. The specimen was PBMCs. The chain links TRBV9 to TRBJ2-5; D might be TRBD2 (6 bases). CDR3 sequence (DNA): TGTGCCAGCAGCCCACACCCAGCGGGAGAGACCCAGTACTTC. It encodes CASSPHPAGETQYF.